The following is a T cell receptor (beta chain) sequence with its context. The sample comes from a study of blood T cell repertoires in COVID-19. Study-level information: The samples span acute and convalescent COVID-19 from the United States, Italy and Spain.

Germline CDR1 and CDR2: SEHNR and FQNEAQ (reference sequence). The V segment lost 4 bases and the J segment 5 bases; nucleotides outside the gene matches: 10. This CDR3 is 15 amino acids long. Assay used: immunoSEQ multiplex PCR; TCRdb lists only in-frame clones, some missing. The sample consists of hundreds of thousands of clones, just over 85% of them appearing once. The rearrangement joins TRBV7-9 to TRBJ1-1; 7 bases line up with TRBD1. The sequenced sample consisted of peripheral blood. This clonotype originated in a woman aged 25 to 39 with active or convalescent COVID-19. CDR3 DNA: TGTGCCAGCAGCTCAACGACAGGGATTGGGACTGAAGCTTTCTTT. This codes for CASSSTTGIGTEAFF.